These T cell receptor beta chains were read from a single sample in a study of Ad26.COV2.S vaccination and SARS-CoV-2 variants. Produced via immunoSEQ multiplex PCR; TCRdb's table is partial and in-frame only. The top ten hold approximately 11% of the sample, which has more than 300,000 clones, roughly 90% seen once. Source: peripheral blood, taken in a trial of Ad26.COV2.S vaccine versus placebo. The receptor source for this set is a person aged 18-65 years who received the Ad26.COV2.S COVID-19 vaccine or a placebo. Each CDR3 is given with its conserved first and last residue. A D gene is named only where the DNA matches it firmly. The size of a clone is reported for some rows only, either as once, few or many, or as a class for expanded clones.

>TRBJ2-5|.|TRBV7-2|.
TGTGCCAGCAGTCGATATTCGACTAAAGAGACCCAGTACTTC
CASSRYSTKETQYF
>TRBJ1-3|.|TRBV11-1|.
TGTGCCAGCAGCTCCGACAGCTTCTCTGGAAACACCATATATTTT
CASSSDSFSGNTIYF
>TRBJ2-3|.|TRBV29-1|.
TGCAGCGTTGATAATTTCCCAGACACAGATACGCAGTATTTT
CSVDNFPDTDTQYF
>TRBJ2-6|.|TRBV18|.
TGTGCCAGCTCACCACAGCCATCCGTCTCTGGGGCCAACGTCCTGACTTTC
CASSPQPSVSGANVLTF
>TRBJ1-3|.|TRBV9|many
TGTGCCAGCAGCCGGGGGGATGGAAACACCATATATTTT
CASSRGDGNTIYF
>TRBJ1-1|.|TRBV7-2|.
TGTGCCAGCAGCTTACCCCAGGGTGGAAACACTGAAGCTTTCTTT
CASSLPQGGNTEAFF
>TRBJ2-3|.|TRBV2|.
TGTGCCAGCAGTTGGGCGACAGATACGCAGTATTTT
CASSWATDTQYF
>TRBJ2-7|.|TRBV5-4|.
TGTGCCAGCAGCTCTCCTAGCTACGAGCAGTACTTC
CASSSPSYEQYF
>TRBJ1-6|.|TRBV10-3|.
TGTGCCATCAGTGTATCACGGTTCGAGTCACCCCTCCACTTT
CAISVSRFESPLHF
>TRBJ1-2|TRBD1|TRBV6-5|.
TGTGCCAGCAGTAAACAGGGGGGCGGTGACGGCTACACCTTC
CASSKQGGGDGYTF
>TRBJ1-2|.|TRBV20-1|.
TGCAGTGTCCCTCGGGGCTATGGCTACACCTTC
CSVPRGYGYTF
>TRBJ2-1|TRBD1|TRBV7-9|.
TGTGCCAGCAGCTTGGTGACAGGGTATGGCAATGAGCAGTTCTTC
CASSLVTGYGNEQFF
>TRBJ1-5|TRBD1|TRBV5-5|.
TGTGCCAGCAGCTCCCGGGACAGGGCGACTCAGCCCCAGCATTTT
CASSSRDRATQPQHF
>TRBJ2-1|TRBD2|TRBV4-2|.
TGTGCCAGCAGGGGTAGCGGGAAGAACTACAATGAGCAGTTCTTC
CASRGSGKNYNEQFF
>TRBJ1-1|.|TRBV19|.
TGTGCCAGTAGTCAACCGGCAGACACTGAAGCTTTCTTT
CASSQPADTEAFF
>TRBJ2-7|TRBD1|TRBV5-6|.
TGTGCCAGCGATCCGACAGGGACCTACGAGCAGTACTTC
CASDPTGTYEQYF
>TRBJ2-1|TRBD2|TRBV7-3|.
TGTGCCAGCAGCTTACAAGCGGGAGAGGGGTACAATGAGCAGTTCTTC
CASSLQAGEGYNEQFF
>TRBJ2-5|.|TRBV15|.
TGTGCCACCAGCAAATCCGGGACAAAGAACCAAGAGACCCAGTACTTC
CATSKSGTKNQETQYF
>TRBJ2-1|.|TRBV19|.
TGTGCCAGTAGTATAGGTTGGGGGAACTACAATGAGCAGTTCTTC
CASSIGWGNYNEQFF
>TRBJ2-1|.|TRBV27|.
TGTGCCAGCAGTATCAGCGCAAACAATGAGCAGTTCTTC
CASSISANNEQFF
>TRBJ2-7|TRBD2|TRBV6-4|.
TGTGCCAGCAGTAACAACCTAGCGGGAGGTGCGGTTTGCGAGCAGTACTTC
CASSNNLAGGAVCEQYF
>TRBJ1-3|TRBD1|TRBV5-6|few
TGTGCCAGCAGCGTAAGGACAGGGGGCGGAAACACCATATATTTT
CASSVRTGGGNTIYF
>TRBJ2-7|.|TRBV28|once
TGTGCCAGCAGTTTTCGACTCTACGAGCAGTACTTC
CASSFRLYEQYF
>TRBJ1-2|.|TRBV9|.
TGTGCCAGCAGCGTACAGGGTGTGGCTGGCTACACCTTC
CASSVQGVAGYTF
>TRBJ2-3|TRBD1|TRBV28|.
TGTGCCAGCAGTTTAGGGGACAGGCACATGAATACGCAGTATTTT
CASSLGDRHMNTQYF
>TRBJ2-1|.|TRBV30|once
TGTGCCTGTCTCGCGGGAACTTACAATGAGCAGTTCTTC
CACLAGTYNEQFF
>TRBJ2-7|.|TRBV5-6|.
TGTGCCAGCAGCTTTGGCCGCGAGCAGTACTTC
CASSFGREQYF
>TRBJ1-1|.|TRBV5-4|.
TGTGCCAGCAGCTCTGGGACGGATCTCCTGGGCACTGAAGCTTTCTTT
CASSSGTDLLGTEAFF
>TRBJ2-5|.|TRBV30|.
TGTGCCTGGAGTGAGGGAGTGGGGTTCGACTTGGACCAGTACTTC
CAWSEGVGFDLDQYF
>TRBJ2-7|.|TRBV4-3|once
TGCGCCAGCAGCCACAGGATCCCCCACGAGCAGTACTTC
CASSHRIPHEQYF
>TRBJ2-3|.|TRBV10-3|.
TGTGCCATCAGTGAGTCGCTAGGCCCAGATACGCAGTATTTT
CAISESLGPDTQYF
>TRBJ1-1|.|TRBV6-5|.
TGTGCCAGCAGTTACAGCGGCAGAATGAACACTGAAGCTTTCTTT
CASSYSGRMNTEAFF
>TRBJ1-1|.|TRBV28|.
TGTGCCAGCAGTTTTGGTGGGGTAGCTGAAGCTTTCTTT
CASSFGGVAEAFF
>TRBJ1-2|.|TRBV27|.
TGTGCCAGCAGTTCCGACCCGGGACGTACTAACTATGGCTACACCTTC
CASSSDPGRTNYGYTF
>TRBJ2-3|TRBD2|TRBV7-2|.
TGTGCCAGCAGCCTAGCGGGGGCCAGCACAGATACGCAGTATTTT
CASSLAGASTDTQYF
>TRBJ1-1|.|TRBV19|.
TGTGCCAGTCGCGAGAACTTAGTCGGCACTGAAGCTTTCTTT
CASRENLVGTEAFF
>TRBJ2-7|TRBD1|TRBV5-1|.
TGCGCCAGCAGCTTGCAGGGGGCGCGCTCCTACGAGCAGTACTTC
CASSLQGARSYEQYF
>TRBJ2-3|TRBD1|TRBV24-1|few
TGTGCCACCAGTAACACAGGGGGCACTAGCTCAGATACGCAGTATTTT
CATSNTGGTSSDTQYF
>TRBJ1-4|.|TRBV7-2|.
TGTGCCAGCAGCTCTCAGCCCCCAGGGGCACTATTTGAAAAACTGTTTTTT
CASSSQPPGALFEKLFF
>TRBJ1-4|TRBD1|TRBV5-4|.
TGTGCCAGCAGTTCCTACGGGACAGGGCACGATGAAAAACTGTTTTTT
CASSSYGTGHDEKLFF
>TRBJ1-1|TRBD1|TRBV6-5|few
TGTGCCAGCAGTTCGGACAGGGAAAACACTGAAGCTTTCTTT
CASSSDRENTEAFF
>TRBJ2-1|.|TRBV3-1/TRBV3-2|.
TGTGCCAGCAGCCACGGCCACCGTTTGAGCGGGTACAATGAGCAGTTCTTC
CASSHGHRLSGYNEQFF
>TRBJ2-1|TRBD2|TRBV5-1|few
TGCGCCAGCAGCTTGGATGTGGGAGGGCCGAATGAGCAGTTCTTC
CASSLDVGGPNEQFF
>TRBJ2-5|TRBD2|TRBV5-1|.
TGCGCCAGCAGCGGAAAATGGACTAGCGGGGGGGCGGAGACCCAGTACTTC
CASSGKWTSGGAETQYF
>TRBJ2-7|.|TRBV7-2|.
TGTGCCAGCAGCTTTGCAGGGCGCGGCGAGCAGTACTTC
CASSFAGRGEQYF
>TRBJ2-7|TRBD2|TRBV18|.
TGTGCCAGCTCTATTAGCGGGAGCTCCGACGAGCAGTACTTC
CASSISGSSDEQYF
>TRBJ1-2|.|TRBV7-2|few
TGTGCCAGCACCGCAGACGGCACCGGGCCCTATGGCTACACCTTC
CASTADGTGPYGYTF